The 25 T cell receptor beta chains reported below all come from one sample, sequenced in a study of Tregs in tolerant kidney transplant recipients. Assay used: immunoSEQ multiplex PCR; TCRdb lists only in-frame clones, some missing. The table lists some 80,000 clones, 95% to 98% of them singletons, with approximately 0.52% in the top ten. The specimen comprised CD4+ T cells from blood, sampled before the transplant. These TCRs come from a human donor who received a combined kidney and bone marrow transplant.

This chain uses TRBV4-3 with TRBJ2-5; 9 nucleotides agree with TRBD2. With V trimmed by 0 bases and J by 4 bases, 6 bases remained unmatched. The CDR3 covers 16 residues. CDR1 LGHNA and CDR2 YSLEER come from the germline V gene. CDR3 sequence (DNA): TGCGCCAGCAGCCAAGAACGGCAGCGGGGGGTAGAGACCCAGTACTTC. Translated, it gives CASSQERQRGVETQYF.

The chain carries TRBV16 and TRBJ2-2; 7 nucleotides line up with TRBD1. J was trimmed by 7 bases and V by 3 bases; bases with no gene match: 8. The germline V gene has CDR1 KGHSY and CDR2 FQNENV. This CDR3 contains 15 residues. The CDR3 loop reads CASSHSQGRNGELFF. The CDR3 DNA reads TGTGCCAGCAGCCATTCACAGGGGCGAAACGGGGAGCTGTTTTTT.

The V and J genes are TRBV21-1 and TRBJ2-2; the table's D call of TRBD1 was not tested on the DNA. TRBV21-1 is listed as a pseudogene. The CDR3 loop spans 15 amino acids. The DNA of the CDR3 is TGTGCCAGCAGCCAACCGGACAGGGACACCGGGGAGCTGTTTTTT. Translation: CASSQPDRDTGELFF.

The CDR3 sequence is CASSQDPGRGGYTF. The CDR3 DNA reads TGCGCCAGCAGCCAAGATCCGGGGAGAGGCGGCTACACCTTC. This chain joins TRBV4-3 and TRBJ1-2; no definite D call. CDR1 LGHNA and CDR2 YSLEER come from the germline V gene. V lost 0 bases to trimming and J lost 8 bases, with 13 bases between them. The CDR3 contains 14 residues.

This clone came up a few times. The chain joins TRBV2 to TRBJ1-2; 12 positions agree with TRBD1. This CDR3 has 15 residues. V was pared by 6 bases and J by 4 bases, with 6 bases of the junction left unmatched. Germline CDR1 is SNHLY and CDR2 is FYNNEI. CDR3 region: CASSTGTGGGYGYTF. The CDR3 DNA is TGTGCCAGCAGCACCGGGACAGGGGGCGGCTATGGCTACACCTTC.

This clone was seen just once. The chain has TRBV6-1 and TRBJ2-7, with TRBD1 as a possible D gene (6 bases). V was pared by 3 bases and J by 2 bases, with 11 bases between. The CDR3 is 14 residues long. Germline assignment: CDR1 MNHNS and CDR2 SASEGT. The CDR3 here is CASSEADRTYEQYF. CDR3 in DNA: TGTGCCAGCAGTGAGGCTGACAGGACCTACGAGCAGTACTTC.

The V call is TRBV5-1, the J call TRBJ2-5, with TRBD1 identical over 8 bases. Germline CDR1 and CDR2: SGHRS and YFSETQ. The CDR3 runs 15 residues. With 4 bases clipped from V and 3 bases from J, the junction kept 8 bases outside the gene matches. CDR3 loop: CASSPFQQGEETQYF. As DNA, the CDR3 is TGCGCCAGCAGCCCCTTCCAACAGGGGGAAGAGACCCAGTACTTC.

The genes are TRBV19 and TRBJ1-2; 7 bases are a match to TRBD1. This CDR3 is built from 14 residues. Per the germline V gene, CDR1 is LNHDA and CDR2 is SQIVND (reference sequence). V dropped 6 bases and J dropped 4; count of bases not matched to a gene: 8. The CDR3 loop is CASSDPQGTYGYTF. CDR3 in DNA: TGTGCCAGTAGCGATCCACAGGGGACCTATGGCTACACCTTC.

The chain carries TRBV6-1 and TRBJ2-5; D is possibly TRBD1 (6 bases). The germline V gene has CDR1 MNHNS and CDR2 SASEGT. The CDR3 extends over 14 amino acids. V was clipped by 2 bases and J by 5 bases, with 12 bases between them. This CDR3 is CASSEITGWETQYF. The CDR3 coding sequence is TGTGCCAGCAGTGAAATTACAGGGTGGGAGACCCAGTACTTC.

The chain uses TRBV7-9 and TRBJ2-1; D is possibly TRBD2 (5 bases). The CDR3 extends over 16 amino acids. Germline V gene lookup returns CDR1 SEHNR and CDR2 FQNEAQ (reference sequence). V was trimmed by 7 bases and J by 4 bases, leaving 20 bases between them. The CDR3 bases are TGTGCCAGCACCGACGTTGGCGGGCAGCGGTACAATGAGCAGTTCTTC. This translates into CASTDVGGQRYNEQFF.

J is TRBJ1-3 and V is TRBV7-2; TRBD1 is a possible D gene (5 bases). The CDR3 covers 15 residues. From germline, CDR1 is SGHTA and CDR2 FQGNSA. Trimming took off 8 bases at V and 3 bases at J, with 17 bases between the two ends. The DNA of the CDR3 is TGTGCCAGCGGCTCGGATAGGGGATTTGGAAACACCATATATTTT. This translates into CASGSDRGFGNTIYF.

The rearrangement joins TRBV27 to TRBJ2-1; tentatively, D is TRBD2 (5 bases). This CDR3 is 14 amino acids long. Germline loops: CDR1 MNHEY, CDR2 SMNVEV (reference sequence). V was clipped by 3 bases and J by 4 bases, with 10 bases between them. The CDR3 loop is CASSFTLAYNEQFF. CDR3 DNA: TGTGCCAGCAGTTTTACCTTAGCGTACAATGAGCAGTTCTTC.

The chain links TRBV29-1 to TRBJ2-7, with D possibly matching TRBD2 (6 bases). Trimming stripped 7 bases from V and 1 base from J, with 20 bases between. The CDR3 extends over 15 amino acids. Germline V CDR1 and CDR2: SQVTM, ANQGSEA. The CDR3 DNA follows: TGCAGCGCGGGGGTCCAGGGTAGAGGATCCTACGAGCAGTACTTC. It translates to CSAGVQGRGSYEQYF.

The V gene is TRBV16, the J gene TRBJ1-2, with 8 bases matching TRBD1. V dropped 0 bases and J dropped 6; count of bases not matched to a gene: 6. The length of the CDR3 is 15 residues. Germline V lookup: CDR1 KGHSY, CDR2 FQNENV. The CDR3 DNA is TGTGCCAGCAGCCAATCAGGACAGGGATTTAATGGCTACACCTTC. Translated, it gives CASSQSGQGFNGYTF.

The chain links TRBV12-5 to TRBJ1-2; possible D gene TRBD1, 6 bases. CDR3 size: 12 residues. Germline loops: CDR1 LGHNT, CDR2 FRNRAP. The V and J ends lost 6 bases and 5 bases respectively, with 10 bases between them. CDR3 region: CASGQQGYGYTF. The DNA for the CDR3 is TGTGCTAGTGGCCAACAGGGTTATGGCTACACCTTC.

This chain's CDR3 is CASSPGQGRRVDGYTF. The CDR3 DNA sequence: TGTGCCAGCAGCCCAGGGCAGGGGAGACGGGTTGATGGCTACACCTTC. The chain combines TRBV9 with TRBJ1-2, with TRBD1 as a possible D gene (6 bases). This CDR3 contains 16 residues. V was trimmed by 4 bases and J by 6 bases, leaving 22 bases between them. CDR1 SGDLS and CDR2 YYNGEE come from the germline V gene.

V and J are TRBV4-3 and TRBJ1-3; no definite D call. The CDR3 is 20 residues long. Trimming pared 0 bases from V and 0 bases from J, leaving 21 bases between. The germline V gene encodes CDR1 LGHNA and CDR2 YSLEER. The CDR3 DNA reads TGCGCCAGCAGCCAAGAGATGGTGGGTACTGGGAGAGTCTCTGGAAACACCATATATTTT. Amino acid sequence: CASSQEMVGTGRVSGNTIYF.

This clone was counted once. CDR3 coding DNA: TGTGCCAGCAGTCATAGCGGGGGCAACACAGATACGCAGTATTTT. Amino acids: CASSHSGGNTDTQYF. The gene calls are TRBV28 and TRBJ2-3; 9 bases match TRBD2. This CDR3 is built from 15 residues. Trimming took 5 bases from V and 2 from J; bases not matched to a gene: 5. Germline CDR1 reads MDHEN; CDR2 reads SYDVKM.

The rearrangement links TRBV11-3 to TRBJ1-3; D may be TRBD1 (5 bases). This CDR3 contains 18 residues. Germline lookup yields CDR1 SGHNT and CDR2 YENEEA. V dropped 1 base and J dropped 4 bases, with 20 bases sitting between them. CDR3 sequence (DNA): TGTGCCAGCAGCTTAGCCCCTTGGACATTTCAGGACGGAAACACCATATATTTT. Translation: CASSLAPWTFQDGNTIYF.

Written as DNA, the CDR3 is TGTGCCAGCAGTGAAGACCGGAAGCGGTACTTC. It encodes CASSEDRKRYF. The chain recombines TRBV2 with TRBJ2-7; D remains ambiguous. V lost 1 base and J 12 bases, leaving 10 bases between the germline ends. CDR1 SNHLY and CDR2 FYNNEI come from the germline V gene. The CDR3 runs 11 residues.

The gene calls are TRBV5-1 and TRBJ1-1; 7 bases are a match to TRBD1. The CDR3 extends over 13 amino acids. The V gene's germline CDR1 is SGHRS and CDR2 YFSETQ. V lost 5 bases to trimming and J lost 5 bases; unmatched junction nucleotides: 6. The CDR3 DNA sequence: TGCGCCAGCAGGACAGGGATTGAAACTGAAGCTTTCTTT. The encoded protein is CASRTGIETEAFF.

CDR3 bases: TGCAGCGTTGGAGGCTACGAGCAGTACTTC. Translated: CSVGGYEQYF. The chain joins TRBV29-1 to TRBJ2-7; D is unresolved. Trimming took 4 bases from V and 3 from J, leaving 4 bases between them. This CDR3 has 10 amino acids. Germline-derived CDR1 and CDR2 are SQVTM and ANQGSEA.

This clone was picked up one time. The rearrangement uses TRBV10-3 and TRBJ2-3; weak D call: TRBD2 (5 bases). CDR3 length equals 13 residues. Germline loops: CDR1 ENHRY, CDR2 SYGVKD. Trimming took off 4 bases at V and 6 bases at J, with 11 bases between the two ends. The CDR3 protein is CAISARDSDTQYF. The CDR3 DNA sequence: TGTGCCATCAGTGCTCGGGATTCCGATACGCAGTATTTT.

The chain recombines TRBV7-9 with TRBJ2-2; TRBD1 matches 7 bases. Trimming cost V 6 bases and J 5 bases; bases outside gene matches: 6. Germline V gives CDR1 SEHNR, CDR2 FQNEAQ (reference sequence). The CDR3 covers 14 residues. CDR3 coding DNA: TGTGCCAGCAGTCGGACAGGCGCTACCGGGGAGCTGTTTTTT. This encodes CASSRTGATGELFF.

The genes are TRBV29-1 and TRBJ1-6; 7 bases align to TRBD1. V dropped 4 bases and J dropped 7; count of bases not matched to a gene: 4. Germline lookup yields CDR1 SQVTM and CDR2 ANQGSEA. This CDR3 is built from 13 residues. The CDR3 region has the DNA TGCAGCGTTGGTTGGGACAGAAATTCACCCCTCCACTTT. Amino acid sequence: CSVGWDRNSPLHF.